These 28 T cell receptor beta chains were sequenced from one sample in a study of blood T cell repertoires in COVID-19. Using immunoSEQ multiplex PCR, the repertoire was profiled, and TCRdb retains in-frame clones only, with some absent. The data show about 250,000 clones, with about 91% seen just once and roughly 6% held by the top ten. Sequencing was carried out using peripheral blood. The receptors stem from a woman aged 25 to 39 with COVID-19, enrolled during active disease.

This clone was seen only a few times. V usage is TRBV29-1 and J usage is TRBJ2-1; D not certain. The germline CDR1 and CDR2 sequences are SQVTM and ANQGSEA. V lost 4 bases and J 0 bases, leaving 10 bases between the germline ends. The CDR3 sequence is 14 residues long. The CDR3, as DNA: TGCAGCGTTGTGCGGCCGAGCTCCTACAATGAGCAGTTCTTC. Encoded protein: CSVVRPSSYNEQFF.

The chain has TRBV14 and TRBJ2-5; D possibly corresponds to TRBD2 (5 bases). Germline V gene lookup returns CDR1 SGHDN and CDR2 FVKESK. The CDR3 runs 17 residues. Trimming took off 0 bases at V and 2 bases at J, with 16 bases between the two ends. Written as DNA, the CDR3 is TGTGCCAGCAGCCAAGATTTGTGGACTCATAAACAAGAGACCCAGTACTTC. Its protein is CASSQDLWTHKQETQYF.

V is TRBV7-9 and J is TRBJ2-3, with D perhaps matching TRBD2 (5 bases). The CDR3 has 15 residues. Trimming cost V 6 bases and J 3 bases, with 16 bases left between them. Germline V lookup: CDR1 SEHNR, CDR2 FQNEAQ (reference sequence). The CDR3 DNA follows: TGTGCCAGCAGTCATGGTGGGAGAGGGACAGATACGCAGTATTTT. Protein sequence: CASSHGGRGTDTQYF.

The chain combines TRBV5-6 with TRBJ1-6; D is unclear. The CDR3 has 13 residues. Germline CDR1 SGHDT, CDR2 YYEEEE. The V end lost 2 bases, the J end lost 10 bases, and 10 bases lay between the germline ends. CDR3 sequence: CASSLSTRSPLHF. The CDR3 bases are TGTGCCAGCAGCTTATCCACGAGGTCACCCCTCCACTTT.

CDR3 DNA: TGCGCCAGCAGCCAAGAACGACAGGGGAACTATGGCTACACCTTC. This encodes CASSQERQGNYGYTF. This sequence joins TRBV4-1 and TRBJ1-2, with 8 bases aligning to TRBD1. Germline V lookup: CDR1 MGHRA, CDR2 YSYEKL. The CDR3 covers 15 residues. The junction had 2 bases not matched to a gene; V was cut back by 0 bases and J by 2 bases.

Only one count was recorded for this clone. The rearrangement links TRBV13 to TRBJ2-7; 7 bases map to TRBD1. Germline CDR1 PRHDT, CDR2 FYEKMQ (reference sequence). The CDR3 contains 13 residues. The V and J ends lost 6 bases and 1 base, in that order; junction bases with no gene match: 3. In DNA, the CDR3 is TGTGCCAGCAGTACAGGGGATTCCTACGAGCAGTACTTC. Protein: CASSTGDSYEQYF.

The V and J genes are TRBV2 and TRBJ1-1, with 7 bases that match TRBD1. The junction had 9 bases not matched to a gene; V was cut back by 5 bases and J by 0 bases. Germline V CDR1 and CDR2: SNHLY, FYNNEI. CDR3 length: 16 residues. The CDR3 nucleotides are TGTGCCAGCAGTAAGGGGGCGCAGGGGATGAACACTGAAGCTTTCTTT. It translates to CASSKGAQGMNTEAFF.

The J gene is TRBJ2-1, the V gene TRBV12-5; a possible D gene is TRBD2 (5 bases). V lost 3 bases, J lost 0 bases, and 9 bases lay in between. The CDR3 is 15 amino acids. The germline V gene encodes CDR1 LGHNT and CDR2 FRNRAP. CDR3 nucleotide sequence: TGTGCTAGTGGTTTCGGGGATAGCTCCTACAATGAGCAGTTCTTC. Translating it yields CASGFGDSSYNEQFF.

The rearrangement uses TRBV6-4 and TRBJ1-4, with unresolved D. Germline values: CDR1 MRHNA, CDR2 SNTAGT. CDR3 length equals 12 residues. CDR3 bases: TGTGCATATGGCGGGAATGGAGAAAAACTGTTTTTT. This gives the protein CAYGGNGEKLFF.

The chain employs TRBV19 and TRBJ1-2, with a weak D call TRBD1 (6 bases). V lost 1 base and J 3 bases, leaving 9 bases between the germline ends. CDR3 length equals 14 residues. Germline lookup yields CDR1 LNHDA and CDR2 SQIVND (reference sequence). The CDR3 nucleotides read TGTGCCAGTAGTATAGGAGGGGGTGACTATGGCTACACCTTC. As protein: CASSIGGGDYGYTF.

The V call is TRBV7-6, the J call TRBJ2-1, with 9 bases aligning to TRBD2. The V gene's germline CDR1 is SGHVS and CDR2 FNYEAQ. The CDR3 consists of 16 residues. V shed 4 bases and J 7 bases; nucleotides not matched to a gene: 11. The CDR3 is CASSYTAGGVSNEQFF. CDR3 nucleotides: TGTGCCAGCAGCTATACAGCGGGGGGAGTGTCAAATGAGCAGTTCTTC. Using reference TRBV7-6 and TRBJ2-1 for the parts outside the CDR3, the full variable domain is GAGVSQSPRYKVTKRGQDVALRCDPISGHVSLYWYRQALGQGPEFLTYFNYEAQQDKSGLPNDRFSAERPEGSISTLTIQRTEQRDSAMYRCASSYTAGGVSNEQFFGPGTRLTVL.

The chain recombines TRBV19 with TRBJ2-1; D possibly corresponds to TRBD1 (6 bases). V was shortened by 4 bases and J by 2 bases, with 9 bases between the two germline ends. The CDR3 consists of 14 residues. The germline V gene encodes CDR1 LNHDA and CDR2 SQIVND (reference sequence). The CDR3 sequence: CASSSSGAYNEQFF. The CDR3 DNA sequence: TGTGCCAGTAGTAGCTCAGGGGCCTACAATGAGCAGTTCTTC.

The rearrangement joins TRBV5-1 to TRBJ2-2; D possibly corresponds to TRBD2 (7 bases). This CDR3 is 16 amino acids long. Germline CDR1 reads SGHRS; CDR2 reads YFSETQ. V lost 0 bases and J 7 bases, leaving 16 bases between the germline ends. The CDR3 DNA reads TGCGCCAGCAGCTTGGAACTAGGGGGGGCGAGCGGGGAGCTGTTTTTT. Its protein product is CASSLELGGASGELFF. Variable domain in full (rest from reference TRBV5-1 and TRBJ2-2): KAGVTQTPRYLIKTRGQQVTLSCSPISGHRSVSWYQQTPGQGLQFLFEYFSETQRNKGNFPGRFSGRQFSNSRSEMNVSTLELGDSALYLCASSLELGGASGELFFGEGSRLTVL.

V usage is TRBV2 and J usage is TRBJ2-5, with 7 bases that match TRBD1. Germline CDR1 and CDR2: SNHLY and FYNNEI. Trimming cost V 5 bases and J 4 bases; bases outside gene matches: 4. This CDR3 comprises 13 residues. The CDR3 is CASSLQGTETQYF. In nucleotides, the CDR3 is TGTGCCAGCAGTTTACAGGGGACAGAGACCCAGTACTTC.

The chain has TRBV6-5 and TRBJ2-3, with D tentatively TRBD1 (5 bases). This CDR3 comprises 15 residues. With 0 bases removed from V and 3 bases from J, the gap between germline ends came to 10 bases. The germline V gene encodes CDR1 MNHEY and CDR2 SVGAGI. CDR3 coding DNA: TGTGCCAGCAGTTACTCAGTTCAGGGAACAGATACGCAGTATTTT. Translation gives CASSYSVQGTDTQYF.

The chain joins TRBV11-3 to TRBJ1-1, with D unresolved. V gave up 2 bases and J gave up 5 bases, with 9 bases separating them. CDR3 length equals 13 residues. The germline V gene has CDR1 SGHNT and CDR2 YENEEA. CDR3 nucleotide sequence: TGTGCCAGCAGCTTACAGGAGGGAACTGAAGCTTTCTTT. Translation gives CASSLQEGTEAFF.

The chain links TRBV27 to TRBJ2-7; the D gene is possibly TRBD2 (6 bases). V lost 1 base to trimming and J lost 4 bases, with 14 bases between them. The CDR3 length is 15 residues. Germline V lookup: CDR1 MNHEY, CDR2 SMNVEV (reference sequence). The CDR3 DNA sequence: TGTGCCAGCAGTTTATATACTGCGGGAAGTTACGAGCAGTACTTC. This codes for CASSLYTAGSYEQYF.

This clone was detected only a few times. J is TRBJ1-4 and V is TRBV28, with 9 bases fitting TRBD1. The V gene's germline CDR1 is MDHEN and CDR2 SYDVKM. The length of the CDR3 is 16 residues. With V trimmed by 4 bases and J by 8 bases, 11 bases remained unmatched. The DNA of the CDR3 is TGTGCCAGCAGTTCACCCTCCGGGACAGGGAACGAAAAACTGTTTTTT. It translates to CASSSPSGTGNEKLFF.

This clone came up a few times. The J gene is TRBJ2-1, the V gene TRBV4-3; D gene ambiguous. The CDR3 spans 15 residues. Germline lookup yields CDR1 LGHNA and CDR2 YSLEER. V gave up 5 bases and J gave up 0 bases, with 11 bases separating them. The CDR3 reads CASSYVAYSYNEQFF. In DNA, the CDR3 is TGCGCCAGCAGCTACGTAGCCTACTCCTACAATGAGCAGTTCTTC.

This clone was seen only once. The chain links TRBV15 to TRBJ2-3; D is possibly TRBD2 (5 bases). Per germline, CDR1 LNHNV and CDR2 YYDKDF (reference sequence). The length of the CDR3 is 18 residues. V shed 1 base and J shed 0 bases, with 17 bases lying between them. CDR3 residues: CATSRAWAGDTSTDTQYF. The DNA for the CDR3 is TGTGCCACCAGCAGAGCCTGGGCCGGGGATACTAGCACAGATACGCAGTATTTT.

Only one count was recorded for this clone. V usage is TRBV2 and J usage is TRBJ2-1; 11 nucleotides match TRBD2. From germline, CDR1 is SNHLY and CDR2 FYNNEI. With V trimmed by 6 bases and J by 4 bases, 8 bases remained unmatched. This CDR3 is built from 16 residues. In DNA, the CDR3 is TGTGCCAGCAGCTCAATCGTAGCGGGAGGGTACAATGAGCAGTTCTTC. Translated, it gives CASSSIVAGGYNEQFF. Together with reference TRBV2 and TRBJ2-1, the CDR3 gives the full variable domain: EPEVTQTPSHQVTQMGQEVILRCVPISNHLYFYWYRQILGQKVEFLVSFYNNEISEKSEIFDDQFSVERPDGSNFTLKIRSTKLEDSAMYFCASSSIVAGGYNEQFFGPGTRLTVL.

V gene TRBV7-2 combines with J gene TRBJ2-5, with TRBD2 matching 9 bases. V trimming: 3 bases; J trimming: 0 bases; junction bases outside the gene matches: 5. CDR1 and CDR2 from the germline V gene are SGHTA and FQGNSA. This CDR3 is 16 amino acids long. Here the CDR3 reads CASSFSASGNQETQYF. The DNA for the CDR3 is TGTGCCAGCAGCTTTTCGGCTAGCGGGAACCAAGAGACCCAGTACTTC.

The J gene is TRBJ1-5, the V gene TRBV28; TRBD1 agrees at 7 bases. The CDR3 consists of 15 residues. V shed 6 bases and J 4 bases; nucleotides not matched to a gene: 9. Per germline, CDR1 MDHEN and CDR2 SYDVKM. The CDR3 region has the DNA TGTGCCAGCAGCGAGCCAGGGGGTCCAAATCAGCCCCAGCATTTT. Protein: CASSEPGGPNQPQHF.

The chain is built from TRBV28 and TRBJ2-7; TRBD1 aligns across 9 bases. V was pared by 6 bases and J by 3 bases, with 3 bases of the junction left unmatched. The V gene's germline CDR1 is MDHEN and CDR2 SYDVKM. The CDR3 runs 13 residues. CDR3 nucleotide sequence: TGTGCCAGCAGCTCGGGACAGGGCTACGAGCAGTACGTC. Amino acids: CASSSGQGYEQYV.

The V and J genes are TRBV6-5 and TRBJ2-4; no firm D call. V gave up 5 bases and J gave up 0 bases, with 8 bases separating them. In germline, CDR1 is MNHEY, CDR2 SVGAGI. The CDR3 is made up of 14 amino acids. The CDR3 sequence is CASSPSEAKNIQYF. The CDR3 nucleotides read TGTGCCAGCAGTCCCAGCGAAGCCAAAAACATTCAGTACTTC.

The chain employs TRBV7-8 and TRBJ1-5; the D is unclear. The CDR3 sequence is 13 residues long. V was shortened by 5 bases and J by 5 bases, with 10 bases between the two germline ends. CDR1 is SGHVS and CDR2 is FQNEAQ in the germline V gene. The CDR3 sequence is CASSPRGDQPQHF. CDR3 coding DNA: TGTGCCAGCAGCCCTCGAGGTGATCAGCCCCAGCATTTT.

CDR3 coding DNA: TGTGCCACCACGGTGTGCAGGGGGTTTGACGAGCAGTACTTC. Encoded protein: CATTVCRGFDEQYF. The rearrangement uses TRBV24-1 and TRBJ2-7; 7 bases fit TRBD1. V trimming: 8 bases; J trimming: 5 bases; junction bases outside the gene matches: 11. CDR3 length: 14 residues. Per the germline V gene, CDR1 is KGHDR and CDR2 is SFDVKD.

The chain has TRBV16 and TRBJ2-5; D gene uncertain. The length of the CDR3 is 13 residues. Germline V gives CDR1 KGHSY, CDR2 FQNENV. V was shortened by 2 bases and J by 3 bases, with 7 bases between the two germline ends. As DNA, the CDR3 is TGTGCCAGCAGCCAAATGTATGAAGAGACCCAGTACTTC. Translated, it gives CASSQMYEETQYF.